The clone carrying this TCR beta chain was seen a handful of times. What it binds is unknown. The entry originates in a study of Graves' ophthalmopathy and Graves' hyperthyroidism. For the study at large: Peripheral blood was gathered at first diagnosis, ahead of any treatment whatsoever.

The CDR3 loop spans 12 amino acids. V shed 4 bases and J shed 4 bases, with 8 bases lying between them. Germline CDR1 is MNHNS and CDR2 is SASEGT. The study's findings and limits: Most thyroid clonotypes with frequency above 0.001 were detected in blood too.

As the template, RNA transcripts were used to amplify TCR beta CDR3 regions. The workflow started with a first-round RT-PCR run with HTBI primers and then moved on to a second-round multiplex PCR. TCRdb redid the calling of the multiplex PCR reads with MiXCR, one entry per CDR3 protein. The sample holds 400,000 or so distinct CDR3 sequences, 15% seen once. The chain is built from TRBV6-1 and TRBJ2-7; D unclear. The clonotype was recovered from a woman under 30 with stable Graves' hyperthyroidism. Sample: peripheral blood. DNA of the CDR3: TGTGCCAGCAGTGCTGTTGCTTACGAGCAGTACTTC. Protein sequence: CASSAVAYEQYF.